This record looks at one TCR beta chain sequence and its context. Its specificity is unknown. Some clones are missing from TCRdb's copy, which holds only in-frame ones; the method was immunoSEQ multiplex PCR. Counted here are more than 150,000 clones, about nine tenths occurring once; the ten biggest clones make up 1.5% to 2.5%. V gave up 5 bases and J gave up 0 bases, with 5 bases separating them. CDR3 size: 13 residues. CDR1 is SGHNT and CDR2 is YENEEA in the germline V gene. The data are from a study of T cell responses to AZD1222 COVID-19 vaccine. Notes on the study in general: The peak T cell response came first, and repertoires were sampled only after it.

The TCR originated in an adult who received the AZD1222 COVID-19 vaccine. This chain joins TRBV11-3 and TRBJ1-3, with D unclear. The source was peripheral blood, collected 28 days after the second AZD1222 dose. The CDR3 region has the DNA TGTGCCAGCAGCCCAGACTCTGGAAACACCATATATTTT. Translated: CASSPDSGNTIYF.